This is a list of T cell receptor beta chains from one sample in a study of molecular identifiers for immune sequencing clone quantification. TCRdb processed the PCR reads anew with MiXCR; each CDR3 protein has one entry. The sample yields about 40,000 distinct CDR3 sequences, less than 20% seen once. Sequenced input: naive CD8+ T cells from blood, with Jurkat cell RNA spiked in. The receptors were gathered from a human donor in good health. Some libraries in this study had Jurkat cell RNA spiked in. The CDR3 runs from the conserved cysteine through the conserved F or W. A D gene is named only where the DNA matches it firmly. For some rows the clone size is stated as once, few or many, or as a class when expanded; others skip it.

abundance	d_gene	v_gene	j_gene	CDR3aa	CDR3nt
NA	TRBD1	TRBV5-6	TRBJ1-5	CASSLVRDSKQPQHF	TGTGCCAGCAGCTTGGTCCGGGACAGTAAACAGCCCCAGCATTTT
many	NA	TRBV2	TRBJ1-1	CASSEAVSDTEAFF	TGTGCCAGCAGTGAAGCGGTCTCGGACACTGAAGCTTTCTTT
few	NA	TRBV7-9	TRBJ2-1	CASSPPRSGKGNKQFF	TGTGCCAGCAGCCCGCCCCGTAGCGGAAAAGGCAATAAGCAGTTCTTC
many	TRBD2	TRBV6-2/TRBV6-3	TRBJ2-2	CASSYPGTMNTGELFF	TGTGCCAGCAGTTATCCCGGGACTATGAACACCGGGGAGCTGTTTTTT
medium-sized	NA	TRBV29-1	TRBJ2-2	CSVVGGSGELFF	TGCAGCGTTGTGGGGGGCTCCGGGGAGCTGTTTTTT
NA	NA	TRBV15	TRBJ2-7	CATSLTGSGDEQYF	TGTGCCACCAGCTTGACAGGGTCGGGGGACGAGCAGTACTTC
many	NA	TRBV4-1	TRBJ2-7	CASSPVPSYEQYF	TGCGCCAGCAGCCCTGTACCCTCCTACGAGCAGTACTTC
NA	NA	TRBV20-1	TRBJ2-1	CSATGTHDTEQFF	TGCAGTGCTACCGGGACCCACGACACTGAGCAGTTCTTC
many	NA	TRBV14	TRBJ2-1	CASSQGDYEQFF	TGTGCCAGCAGCCAAGGCGACTATGAGCAGTTCTTC
NA	NA	TRBV28	TRBJ2-5	CASSFYRTGGETQYF	TGTGCCAGCAGTTTCTACCGGACCGGCGGAGAGACCCAGTACTTC
NA	NA	TRBV12-3/TRBV12-4	TRBJ2-2	CAGSLGGPAGELFF	TGTGCCGGCAGTTTAGGGGGTCCCGCCGGGGAGTTGTTTTTT
many	TRBD1	TRBV28	TRBJ2-5	CASSRTGQETQYF	TGTGCCAGCAGTCGGACAGGCCAAGAGACCCAGTACTTC
NA	NA	TRBV7-9	TRBJ2-7	CASSPLGQSYEQYF	TGTGCCAGCAGCCCGTTAGGACAATCCTACGAGCAGTACTTC
many	NA	TRBV4-1	TRBJ2-5	CASSTQTGFLETQYF	TGCGCCAGCAGTACCCAGACCGGGTTCTTAGAGACCCAGTACTTC
many	TRBD1	TRBV7-7	TRBJ2-1	CASSLGQSRNEQFF	TGTGCCAGCAGCCTGGGACAGTCTCGCAATGAGCAGTTCTTC
NA	TRBD1	TRBV4-1	TRBJ2-7	CASSQFGTGRAYEQYF	TGCGCCAGCAGCCAATTCGGGACAGGCAGGGCCTACGAGCAGTACTTC
many	TRBD2	TRBV7-9	TRBJ2-7	CASSLGLAGETSYEQYF	TGTGCCAGCAGCTTAGGGTTAGCGGGAGAAACGTCCTACGAGCAGTACTTC
many	NA	TRBV13	TRBJ2-5	CASSLVGQEETQYF	TGTGCCAGCAGCTTAGTTGGCCAGGAAGAGACCCAGTACTTC
NA	TRBD1	TRBV14	TRBJ1-6	CASSPADRVYSPLHF	TGTGCCAGCAGCCCCGCGGACAGGGTTTATTCACCCCTCCACTTT
once	NA	TRBV5-1	TRBJ2-5	CASSVDSLMTDAETQYF	TGCGCCAGCAGTGTGGACAGTTTAATGACCGATGCAGAGACCCAGTACTTC
NA	NA	TRBV5-1	TRBJ2-3	CASSTGTDTQYF	TGCGCCAGCTCGACAGGCACAGATACGCAGTATTTT
many	TRBD1	TRBV14	TRBJ2-5	CASSTQTGAPLETQYF	TGTGCCAGCAGCACCCAAACAGGGGCCCCCCTGGAGACCCAGTACTTC
NA	NA	TRBV11-2	TRBJ2-7	CASSLLRDPVNEQYF	TGTGCCAGCAGCTTACTGCGGGATCCTGTCAACGAGCAGTACTTC
many	NA	TRBV25-1	TRBJ1-5	CASMPRDSNQPQHF	TGTGCCAGCATGCCCAGAGATAGCAATCAGCCCCAGCATTTT
NA	NA	TRBV19	TRBJ2-3	CASSIGWGTDTQYF	TGTGCCAGTAGTATAGGGTGGGGGACAGATACGCAGTATTTT
many	NA	TRBV9	TRBJ2-2	CASSVAPRAVNTGELFF	TGTGCCAGCAGCGTAGCCCCTCGGGCGGTAAACACCGGGGAGCTGTTTTTT
many	TRBD1	TRBV7-9	TRBJ1-1	CASSFKPTGDEAFF	TGTGCCAGCAGCTTCAAGCCGACAGGGGATGAAGCTTTCTTT
many	NA	TRBV7-9	TRBJ2-7	CASSSDRWSDEQYF	TGTGCCAGCAGCTCCGACAGGTGGTCCGACGAGCAGTACTTC
many	NA	TRBV5-1	TRBJ2-7	CASSRVSSYEQYF	TGCGCCAGCAGCCGGGTGAGCTCCTACGAGCAGTACTTC
few	TRBD2	TRBV9	TRBJ2-1	CASSVDGGSYNEQFF	TGTGCCAGCAGCGTAGATGGCGGGAGTTACAATGAGCAGTTCTTC
few	NA	TRBV9	TRBJ1-4	CASSAEGRGAGEKLFF	TGTGCCAGCAGCGCCGAAGGAAGGGGCGCAGGGGAAAAACTGTTTTTT
NA	NA	TRBV4-3	TRBJ2-3	CASSQVVGARFTDTQYF	TGCGCCAGCAGCCAGGTGGTGGGGGCGCGGTTCACAGATACGCAGTATTTT
NA	TRBD2	TRBV3-1	TRBJ2-2	CASSQRWEGPSKELFF	TGTGCCAGCAGCCAAAGATGGGAGGGTCCATCTAAGGAGCTGTTTTTT
many	NA	TRBV5-1	TRBJ2-1	CASSLSLEQFF	TGCGCCAGCAGCTTGAGTCTGGAGCAGTTCTTC
many	TRBD2	TRBV10-3	TRBJ2-3	CAISELNGGGDTQYF	TGTGCCATCAGTGAACTGAACGGGGGGGGGGATACGCAGTATTTT
many	NA	TRBV9	TRBJ1-1	CASSVGEGSGAFF	TGTGCCAGCAGCGTAGGAGAGGGATCGGGAGCTTTCTTT
many	NA	TRBV28	TRBJ2-3	CASSLGRSSYRDTQYF	TGTGCCAGCAGTTTAGGCCGGAGTTCGTATAGAGATACGCAGTATTTT
many	NA	TRBV7-8	TRBJ1-1	CASSSPPEAFF	TGTGCCAGCAGCTCCCCCCCTGAAGCTTTCTTT
few	NA	TRBV29-1	TRBJ2-3	CSVEDRLATTDTQYF	TGCAGCGTTGAAGATAGGCTAGCGACCACAGATACGCAGTATTTT
NA	NA	TRBV29-1	TRBJ2-1	CSVDSNNEQFF	TGCAGCGTTGATAGTAACAATGAGCAGTTCTTC
NA	NA	TRBV7-2	TRBJ1-2	CASSLLSLSNYGYTF	TGTGCCAGCAGCTTATTGAGTCTCTCTAACTATGGCTACACCTTC
NA	TRBD1	TRBV28	TRBJ2-7	CASSFSGTAQYEQYF	TGTGCCAGCAGTTTTTCCGGGACAGCTCAGTACGAGCAGTACTTC
many	NA	TRBV6-5	TRBJ2-7	CASSYRGSSYEQYF	TGTGCCAGCAGTTACCGGGGGAGCTCCTACGAGCAGTACTTC
NA	TRBD1	TRBV7-9	TRBJ2-1	CASSRPLLAGGVLTEQFF	TGTGCCAGCAGCAGACCCCTTTTAGCAGGGGGAGTTTTAACTGAGCAGTTCTTC
few	NA	TRBV6-2/TRBV6-3	TRBJ2-1	CASSYSDSSSYNEQFF	TGTGCCAGCAGTTACTCGGATTCAAGCTCCTACAATGAGCAGTTCTTC
many	TRBD2	TRBV2	TRBJ2-2	CASSAGSGSPAGELFF	TGTGCCAGCAGTGCGGGGAGCGGGAGTCCGGCCGGGGAGCTGTTTTTT
NA	TRBD2	TRBV29-1	TRBJ2-7	CSVESGRTSGSGSYEQYF	TGCAGCGTTGAAAGTGGCAGGACTAGCGGGAGTGGGTCCTACGAGCAGTACTTC
many	NA	TRBV4-1	TRBJ1-5	CASSQADQPQHF	TGCGCCAGCAGCCAAGCTGATCAGCCCCAGCATTTT